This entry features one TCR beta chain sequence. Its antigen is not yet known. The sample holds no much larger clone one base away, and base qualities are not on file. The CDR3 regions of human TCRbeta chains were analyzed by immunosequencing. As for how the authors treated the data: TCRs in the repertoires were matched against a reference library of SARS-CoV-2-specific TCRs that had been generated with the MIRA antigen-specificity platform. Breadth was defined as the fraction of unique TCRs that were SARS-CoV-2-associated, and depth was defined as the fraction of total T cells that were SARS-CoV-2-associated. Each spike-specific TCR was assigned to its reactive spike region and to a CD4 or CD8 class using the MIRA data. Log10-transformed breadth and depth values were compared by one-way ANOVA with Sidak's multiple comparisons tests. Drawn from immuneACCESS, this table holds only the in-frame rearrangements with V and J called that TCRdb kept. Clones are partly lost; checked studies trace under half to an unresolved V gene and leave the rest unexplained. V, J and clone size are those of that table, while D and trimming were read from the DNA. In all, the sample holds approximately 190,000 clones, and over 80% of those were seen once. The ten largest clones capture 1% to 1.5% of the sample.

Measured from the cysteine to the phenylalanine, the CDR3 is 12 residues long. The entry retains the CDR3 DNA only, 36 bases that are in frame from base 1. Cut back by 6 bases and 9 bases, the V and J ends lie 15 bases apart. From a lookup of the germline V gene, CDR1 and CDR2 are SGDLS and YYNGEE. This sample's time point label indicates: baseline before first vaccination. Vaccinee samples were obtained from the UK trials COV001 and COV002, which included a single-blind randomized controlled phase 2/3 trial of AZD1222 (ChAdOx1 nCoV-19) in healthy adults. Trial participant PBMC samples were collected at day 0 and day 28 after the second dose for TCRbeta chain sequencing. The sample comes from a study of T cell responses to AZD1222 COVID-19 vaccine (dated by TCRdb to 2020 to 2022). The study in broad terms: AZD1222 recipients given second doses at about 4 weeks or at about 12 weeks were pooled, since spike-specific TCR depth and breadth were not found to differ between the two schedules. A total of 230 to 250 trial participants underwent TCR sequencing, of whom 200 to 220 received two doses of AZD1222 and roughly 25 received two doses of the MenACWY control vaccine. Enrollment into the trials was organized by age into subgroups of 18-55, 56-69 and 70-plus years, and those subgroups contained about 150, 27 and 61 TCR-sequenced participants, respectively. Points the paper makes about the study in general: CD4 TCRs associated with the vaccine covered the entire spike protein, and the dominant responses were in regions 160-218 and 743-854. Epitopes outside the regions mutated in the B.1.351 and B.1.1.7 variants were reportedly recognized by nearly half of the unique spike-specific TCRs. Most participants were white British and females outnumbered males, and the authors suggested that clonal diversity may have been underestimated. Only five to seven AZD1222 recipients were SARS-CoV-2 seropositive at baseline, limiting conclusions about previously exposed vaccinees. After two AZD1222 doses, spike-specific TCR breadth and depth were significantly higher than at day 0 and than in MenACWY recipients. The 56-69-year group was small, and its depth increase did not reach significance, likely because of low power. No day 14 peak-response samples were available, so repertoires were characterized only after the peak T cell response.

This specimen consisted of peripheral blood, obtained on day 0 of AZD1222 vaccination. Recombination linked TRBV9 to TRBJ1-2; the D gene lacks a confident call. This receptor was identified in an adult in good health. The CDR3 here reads CASTEMDGSYTF. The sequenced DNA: TGTGCCAGCACTGAAATGGACGGCAGCTACACCTTC.